This T cell receptor (beta chain) was identified during a study of blood T cell repertoires in COVID-19. Some clones are missing from TCRdb's copy, which holds only in-frame ones; the method was immunoSEQ multiplex PCR. Counted here are fewer than 200,000 clones, almost 85% occurring once; the ten biggest clones make up roughly 7.5%. The ends lost 6 bases at V and 4 bases at J; junction bases unmatched: 2. Germline lookup yields CDR1 ENHRY and CDR2 SYGVKD. CDR3 length: 12 residues. The chain carries TRBV10-3 and TRBJ2-5; the match to TRBD1 covers 7 bases. Source material: peripheral blood. This sequence originates from a man aged 35-49 years who had recovered from COVID-19. The CDR3 reads CAIRGQLETQYF. As DNA, the CDR3 is TGTGCCATCAGGGGACAGCTAGAGACCCAGTACTTC.